This T cell receptor beta chain was sequenced for a study of long-term antiretroviral therapy in people with HIV. With survey level as its setting, the immunoSEQ assay was v3.0. Sequenced by immunoSEQ multiplex PCR; TCRdb stores in-frame clones only, minus some. The sample includes about 19,000 clones, roughly 91% of them seen just once. Overall study results and limits: From about 2003 to 2018, blood was obtained, possibly while participants received older ART regimens. Clonal expansions arising prior to ART prevailed in the repertoire at every time point.

Regarding this clone: Its cognate antigen is unknown.

The cryopreserved samples used held roughly 1-10 million PBMC prior to extraction of DNA. CDR1 and CDR2 (germline): SQVTM, ANQGSEA. Trimming took off 3 bases at V and 5 bases at J, with 10 bases between the two ends. The CDR3 runs 12 residues. The TCR sequence derives from a man aged 45 to 65 with HIV. Sample: unsorted PBMCs, taken 3 years after starting antiretroviral therapy. The rearrangement links TRBV29-1 to TRBJ1-2, with a tentative D call TRBD1 (6 bases). This CDR3 is CSVDRGGYGYTF. The CDR3 coding sequence is TGCAGCGTTGACAGGGGAGGGTATGGCTACACCTTC.